The 9 T cell receptor beta chains below come from one sample, sequenced in a study of blood T cells in healthy people across ages (dated by TCRdb to the mid-2010s). Library generation was performed with 5' RACE. Sequenced using an Illumina HiSeq 2500. A second PCR of about 6 to 11 cycles was performed with a sample-barcoded 5' primer and a J-beta primer mix. The public reads were reanalyzed by TCRdb: fastp trimming at Q25, MiXCR alignment, in-frame beta chains only. Entries are consolidated by CDR3 protein sequence, retaining the most common genes and DNA. Within this sample are roughly 800,000 distinct CDR3 sequences, with roughly 64% of them counted one time only. The ten most abundant clones make up over 20% of the sample. The specimen sequenced was blood. Source of these receptors: a man aged 25 to 40 in good health.

The J gene is TRBJ2-1, the V gene TRBV29-1; D is perhaps TRBD2 (5 bases). The CDR3 length is 15 residues. Trimming took off 2 bases at V and 6 bases at J, with 17 bases between the two ends. CDR1 and CDR2 from the germline V gene are SQVTM and ANQGSEA. CDR3 residues: CSVEPSGLSGNEQFF. In nucleotides, the CDR3 is TGCAGCGTTGAACCCTCGGGGTTATCCGGCAATGAGCAGTTCTTC.

The genes are TRBV20-1 and TRBJ2-3; 7 bases fit TRBD2. The CDR3 consists of 12 residues. Germline CDR1 DFQATT, CDR2 SNEGSKA (reference sequence). The trim removed 7 bases at V and 3 bases at J, leaving 4 bases unmatched. CDR3 region: CSGFSGTDTQYF. Here the CDR3 DNA reads TGCAGTGGTTTTAGCGGGACAGATACGCAGTATTTT.

This clonotype was recorded a few times. The chain employs TRBV7-2 and TRBJ1-1; D unclear. Trimming pared 2 bases from V and 10 bases from J, leaving 5 bases between. From germline, CDR1 is SGHTA and CDR2 FQGNSA. This CDR3 contains 10 residues. This chain's CDR3 is CASSLRSAFF. The CDR3 DNA is TGTGCCAGCAGCTTAAGATCAGCTTTCTTT. Together with reference TRBV7-2 and TRBJ1-1, the CDR3 gives the full variable domain: GAGVSQSPSNKVTEKGKDVELRCDPISGHTALYWYRQSLGQGLEFLIYFQGNSAPDKSGLPSDRFSAERTGGSVSTLTIQRTQQEDSAVYLCASSLRSAFFGQGTRLTVV.

J is TRBJ2-1 and V is TRBV3-1; D might be TRBD1 or TRBD2, each matching 5 bases. V lost 0 bases, J lost 5 bases, and 20 bases lay in between. CDR1 and CDR2 (germline): LGHDT, YNNKEL (reference sequence). The CDR3 has 18 residues. The CDR3 here is CASSQDPPGAVINNEQFF. The CDR3 DNA reads as TGTGCCAGCAGCCAAGATCCGCCCGGGGCGGTGATCAACAATGAGCAGTTCTTC.

The chain couples TRBV7-2 to TRBJ1-5, with a weak D call TRBD1 (5 bases). This CDR3 contains 15 residues. Germline CDR1 is SGHTA and CDR2 is FQGNSA. Trimming took off 1 base at V and 5 bases at J, with 12 bases between the two ends. The CDR3 bases are TGTGCCAGCAGCTTAGTTGCAGGGAGTTATCAGCCCCAGCATTTT. Protein product: CASSLVAGSYQPQHF. Together with reference TRBV7-2 and TRBJ1-5, the CDR3 gives the full variable domain: GAGVSQSPSNKVTEKGKDVELRCDPISGHTALYWYRQSLGQGLEFLIYFQGNSAPDKSGLPSDRFSAERTGGSVSTLTIQRTQQEDSAVYLCASSLVAGSYQPQHFGDGTRLSIL.

The chain carries TRBV2 and TRBJ2-5, with 8 bases identical to TRBD2. This CDR3 is built from 18 residues. Trimming cost V 6 bases and J 5 bases; bases outside gene matches: 20. Germline V gene data show CDR1 as SNHLY and CDR2 as FYNNEI. This CDR3 reads CASRNPSGSQFDWETQYF. In DNA form, the CDR3 reads TGTGCCAGCAGGAACCCCAGCGGGAGTCAGTTCGATTGGGAGACCCAGTACTTC.

V usage is TRBV5-1 and J usage is TRBJ2-3; D possibly corresponds to TRBD1 (5 bases). Trimming removed 4 bases at V and 4 bases at J, with 28 bases between. The CDR3 has 19 residues. CDR1 and CDR2 (germline): SGHRS, YFSETQ. CDR3 bases: TGCGCCAGCAGCCCAGTCTACGACAGAAAAGTAGGGAATGCAGATACGCAGTATTTT. Translation: CASSPVYDRKVGNADTQYF. Full variable domain (missing parts from reference TRBV5-1 and TRBJ2-3): KAGVTQTPRYLIKTRGQQVTLSCSPISGHRSVSWYQQTPGQGLQFLFEYFSETQRNKGNFPGRFSGRQFSNSRSEMNVSTLELGDSALYLCASSPVYDRKVGNADTQYFGPGTRLTVL.

V and J are TRBV4-2 and TRBJ1-1, with no clear D. Germline lookup yields CDR1 LGHNA and CDR2 YNFKEQ. V gave up 0 bases and J gave up 1 base, with 9 bases separating them. The CDR3 consists of 15 residues. CDR3 DNA: TGTGCCAGCAGCCAAGATGGCAGGAGGAACACTGAAGCTTTCTTT. Translation gives CASSQDGRRNTEAFF.

As to this clonotype: The final CDR3 position lacks the conserved phenylalanine or tryptophan, pointing to a likely read error. This rearrangement joins TRBV20-1 to TRBJ2-5; D not resolved. CDR1 DFQATT and CDR2 SNEGSKA come from the germline V gene (reference sequence). Trimming left V 6 bases short and J 1 base short, with 21 bases between. CDR3 length: 16 residues. CDR3 loop: CSAKTPPETLQETQYL. The CDR3 nucleotides read TGCAGTGCAAAGACCCCGCCAGAGACCCTCCAAGAGACCCAGTACTTA.